Included here is one T cell receptor beta chain sequence, with context. V lost 7 bases and J 7 bases, leaving 17 bases between the germline ends. CDR1 SNHLY and CDR2 FYNNEI come from the germline V gene. CDR3 size: 15 residues. This sample was taken from a study of blood T cell repertoires in COVID-19. Study as a whole: T cells, B-cell-depleted T cells, or PBMCs supplied cDNA or gDNA.

Clones were sequenced by immunoSEQ multiplex PCR, and TCRdb holds only the in-frame ones, with some missing. The table records approximately 190,000 clones, 75% to 90% of them present only once. Sequencing used peripheral blood. This chain uses TRBV2 with TRBJ1-6; a possible D gene is TRBD1 (6 bases). The sequence derives from a man in his sixties with acute or convalescent COVID-19. CDR3 loop: CASTLEQGSNSPLHF. The CDR3 DNA reads TGTGCCAGCACCCTCGAACAGGGTAGCAATTCACCCCTCCACTTT.